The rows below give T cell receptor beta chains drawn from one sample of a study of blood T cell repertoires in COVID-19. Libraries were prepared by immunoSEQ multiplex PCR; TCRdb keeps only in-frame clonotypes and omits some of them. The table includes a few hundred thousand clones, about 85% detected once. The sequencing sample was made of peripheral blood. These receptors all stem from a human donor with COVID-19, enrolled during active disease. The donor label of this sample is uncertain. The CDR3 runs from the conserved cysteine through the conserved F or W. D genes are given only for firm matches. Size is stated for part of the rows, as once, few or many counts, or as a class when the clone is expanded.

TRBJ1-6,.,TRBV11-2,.,CASSLGGGLHF,TGTGCCAGCAGCTTAGGGGGGGGACTCCACTTT
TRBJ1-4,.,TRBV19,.,CASSIGGRFNEKLFF,TGTGCCAGTAGTATAGGCGGCAGATTTAATGAAAAACTGTTTTTT
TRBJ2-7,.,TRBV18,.,CASSPPRDVYEQYF,TGTGCCAGCTCACCACCGCGGGATGTCTACGAGCAGTACTTC
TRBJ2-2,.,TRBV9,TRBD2,CASSARASGRPGELFF,TGTGCCAGCAGCGCCCGGGCTAGCGGGAGACCCGGGGAGCTGTTTTTT
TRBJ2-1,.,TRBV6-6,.,CASSYSYSPHEQFF,TGTGCCAGCAGTTACTCGTACAGCCCGCATGAGCAGTTCTTC
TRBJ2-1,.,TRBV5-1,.,CASSWGEFEQFF,TGCGCCAGCAGCTGGGGGGAGTTCGAGCAGTTCTTC
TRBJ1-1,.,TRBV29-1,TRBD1,CSARGTGGTEAFF,TGCAGCGCCCGCGGGACAGGCGGGACTGAAGCTTTCTTT
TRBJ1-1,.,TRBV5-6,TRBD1,CASSTTGVNTEAFF,TGTGCCAGCAGCACAACAGGGGTGAACACTGAAGCTTTCTTT
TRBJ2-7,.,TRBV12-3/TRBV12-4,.,CASNQGTHYEQYF,TGTGCCAGCAATCAAGGGACACACTACGAGCAGTACTTC
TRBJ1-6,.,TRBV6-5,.,CASLPGEFNSPLHF,TGTGCCAGCCTGCCGGGGGAATTTAATTCACCCCTCCACTTT
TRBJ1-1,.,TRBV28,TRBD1,CASIGGGVNTEAFF,TGTGCCAGCATAGGGGGCGGGGTGAACACTGAAGCTTTCTTT
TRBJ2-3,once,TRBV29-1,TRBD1,CSVEVGTVLTDTQYF,TGCAGCGTTGAAGTCGGGACAGTTCTCACAGATACGCAGTATTTT
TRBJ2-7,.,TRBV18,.,CASSPGSREQYF,TGTGCCAGCTCACCCGGGTCCCGGGAGCAGTACTTC
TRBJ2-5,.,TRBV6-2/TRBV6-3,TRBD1,CASSYSMRTGGEETQYF,TGTGCCAGCAGTTACTCGATGCGGACAGGGGGCGAGGAGACCCAGTACTTC
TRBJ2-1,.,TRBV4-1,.,CASSQGQRLSSYNEQFF,TGCGCCAGCAGCCAAGGACAGCGCCTCAGCTCCTACAATGAGCAGTTCTTC
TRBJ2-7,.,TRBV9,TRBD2,CASSVGRVAGAYEQYF,TGTGCCAGCAGCGTAGGTAGGGTAGCGGGAGCCTACGAGCAGTACTTC
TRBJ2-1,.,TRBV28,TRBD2,CASSFLWEGGGTTLYNEQFF,TGTGCCAGCAGTTTCCTATGGGAGGGCGGGGGAACGACCTTATACAATGAGCAGTTCTTC
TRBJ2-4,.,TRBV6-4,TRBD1,CASIRSGTGMTKNIQYF,TGTGCCAGCATAAGATCCGGGACAGGAATGACCAAAAACATTCAGTACTTC
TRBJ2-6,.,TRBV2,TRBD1,CARQTGGSGANVLTF,TGTGCCAGACAGACAGGGGGCTCTGGGGCCAACGTCCTGACTTTC
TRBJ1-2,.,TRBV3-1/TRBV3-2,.,CASSQIRNYGYTF,TGTGCCAGCAGCCAAATTAGAAACTATGGCTACACCTTC
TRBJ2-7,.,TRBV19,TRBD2,CASSILGLAGVEQYF,TGTGCCAGTAGTATACTGGGACTAGCGGGAGTCGAGCAGTACTTC
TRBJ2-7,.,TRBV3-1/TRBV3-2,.,CASSPHRQTGSYEQYF,TGTGCCAGCAGCCCCCACAGGCAGACTGGGTCCTACGAGCAGTACTTC
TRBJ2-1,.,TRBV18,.,CASSSGVTSSYNEQFF,TGTGCCAGCTCTTCAGGGGTTACTAGCTCCTACAATGAGCAGTTCTTC
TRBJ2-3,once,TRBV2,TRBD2,CASSTGRVVTDTQYF,TGTGCCAGCAGTACCGGGAGGGTTGTCACAGATACGCAGTATTTT
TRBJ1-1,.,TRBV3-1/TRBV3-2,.,CASSQDRAATEAFF,TGTGCCAGCAGCCAAGACAGGGCCGCCACTGAAGCTTTCTTT
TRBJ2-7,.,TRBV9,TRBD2,CASSPGTSGSYEQYF,TGTGCCAGCAGCCCCGGGACTAGCGGCTCCTACGAGCAGTACTTC
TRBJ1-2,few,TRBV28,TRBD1,CASSLGQAPGYGYTF,TGTGCCAGCAGTTTAGGACAGGCCCCGGGGTATGGCTACACCTTC
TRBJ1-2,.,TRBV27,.,CASSLSAGTGFGYTF,TGTGCCAGCAGTTTATCGGCAGGGACTGGGTTTGGCTACACCTTC
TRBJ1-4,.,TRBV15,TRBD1,CATSRGQGGTNEKLFF,TGTGCCACCAGCAGAGGACAGGGAGGAACTAATGAAAAACTGTTTTTT
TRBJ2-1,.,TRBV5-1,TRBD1,CASSLWGQGKNEQFF,TGCGCCAGCAGCTTGTGGGGACAGGGGAAGAATGAGCAGTTCTTC
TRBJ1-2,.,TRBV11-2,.,CASSLVFYGYTF,TGTGCCAGCAGCTTAGTCTTTTATGGCTACACCTTC
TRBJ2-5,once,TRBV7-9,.,CASSFAVLRETQYF,TGTGCCAGCAGCTTTGCCGTTCTCCGGGAGACCCAGTACTTC
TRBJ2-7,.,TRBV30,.,CAWSVGDMLYEQYF,TGTGCCTGGAGTGTAGGGGACATGCTCTACGAGCAGTACTTC
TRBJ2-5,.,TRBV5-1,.,CASSPLGVGGETQYF,TGCGCCAGCAGCCCGCTAGGAGTGGGAGGAGAGACCCAGTACTTC
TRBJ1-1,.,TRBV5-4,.,CASSLVAGARTEAFF,TGTGCCAGCAGCTTGGTGGCAGGGGCGCGTACTGAAGCTTTCTTT
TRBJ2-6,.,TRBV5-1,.,CASSFLSLSSGANVLTF,TGCGCCAGCAGCTTCCTTAGCTTGTCGTCCGGGGCCAACGTCCTGACTTTC
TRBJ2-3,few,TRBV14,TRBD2,CASSRAGLADTQYF,TGTGCCAGCAGCCGAGCGGGATTAGCAGATACGCAGTATTTT
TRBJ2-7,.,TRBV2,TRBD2,CASSGGRAKNEQYF,TGTGCCAGCAGTGGCGGGAGGGCCAAGAACGAGCAGTACTTC
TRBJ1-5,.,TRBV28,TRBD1,CASSQQGAPSNQPQHF,TGTGCCAGCAGTCAACAGGGGGCCCCTAGCAATCAGCCCCAGCATTTT
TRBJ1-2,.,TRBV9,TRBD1,CASSEGGTGLGYTF,TGTGCCAGCAGCGAGGGAGGGACAGGGTTGGGCTACACCTTC
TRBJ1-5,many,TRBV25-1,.,CASSARWEAVDQPQHF,TGTGCCAGCAGTGCCCGGTGGGAGGCCGTGGATCAGCCCCAGCATTTT
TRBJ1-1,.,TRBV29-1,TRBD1,CSVKTGGGTEAFF,TGCAGTGTAAAGACAGGGGGTGGCACTGAAGCTTTCTTT
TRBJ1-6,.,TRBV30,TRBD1,CAWNDRGNNSPLHF,TGTGCCTGGAATGACAGGGGGAATAATTCACCCCTCCACTTT
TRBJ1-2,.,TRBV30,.,CAWSVGGGSYGYTF,TGTGCCTGGAGTGTAGGCGGGGGGTCCTATGGCTACACCTTC
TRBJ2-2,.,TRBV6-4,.,CASSADRTGELFF,TGTGCCAGCAGTGCCGACAGAACCGGGGAGCTGTTTTTT